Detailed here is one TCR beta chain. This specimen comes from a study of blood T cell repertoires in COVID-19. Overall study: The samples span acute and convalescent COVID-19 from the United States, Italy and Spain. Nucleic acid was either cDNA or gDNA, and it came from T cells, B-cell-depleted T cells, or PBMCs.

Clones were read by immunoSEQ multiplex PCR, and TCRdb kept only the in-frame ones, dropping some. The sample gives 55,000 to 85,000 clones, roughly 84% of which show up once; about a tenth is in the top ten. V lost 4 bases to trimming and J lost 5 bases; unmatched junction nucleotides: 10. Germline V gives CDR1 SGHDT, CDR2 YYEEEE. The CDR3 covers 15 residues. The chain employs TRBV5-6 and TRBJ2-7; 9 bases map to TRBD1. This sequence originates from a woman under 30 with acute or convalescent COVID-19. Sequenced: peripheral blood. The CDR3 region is CASSEGTGLFDEQYF. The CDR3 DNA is TGTGCCAGCAGCGAGGGGACAGGGTTGTTTGACGAGCAGTACTTC.